A single T cell receptor beta chain is shown here with its context. The target antigen is unknown. The authors incorporated unique molecular identifiers into the TCR beta cDNA libraries. Via MiXCR, TCRdb re-called the PCR reads, giving one row per CDR3 protein. The sample contains roughly 800,000 distinct CDR3 sequences, roughly 50% of which appear only once. This sample is drawn from a study of post-analysis software for immune sequencing data. Whole-study findings and limits: Included in a set of a handful of TRBV segments more frequent in patients than controls were TRBV5-6, TRBV5-1 and TRBV20-1. Batch-mates among the samples co-clustered strongly by F measure.

V trimming: 6 bases; J trimming: 4 bases; junction bases outside the gene matches: 12. There are 15 residues in the CDR3. Germline-derived CDR1 and CDR2 are DFQATT and SNEGSKA (reference sequence). V is TRBV20-1 and J is TRBJ2-5, with 9 bases matching TRBD1. The receptor was derived from a girl under 18 with multiple sclerosis. Sequencing was done on a sample of blood. Here the CDR3 DNA reads TGCAGTGCCAAATCCGGGACAGGGAGGGGAGAGACCCAGTACTTC. It codes for CSAKSGTGRGETQYF.